The T cell receptor (beta chain) described here comes from a study of T-cell reconstitution after alpha-beta-depleted transplantation in children. There are 13 residues in the CDR3. The V gene lost 6 bases and the J gene lost 0 bases, with 8 bases spanning the gap. Many counts were recorded for this clonotype. Preparation of the TCRbeta library involved a method that used unique molecular identifiers. TCRdb used MiXCR to reprocess the PCR reads, holding one entry per CDR3 protein. There are around 300,000 distinct CDR3 sequences in the sample; 10% occur only once, and less than 9% lies in the top ten.

The sequence was obtained from a boy in the first two years of life with acute myeloid leukemia, due to receive a stem cell transplant. The specimen was PBMCs, collected before TCRalphabeta/CD19-depleted stem cell transplant. This chain uses TRBV12-3 or TRBV12-4 with TRBJ2-5; a possible D gene is TRBD1 (6 bases). The CDR3: CASSRDNQETQYF. CDR3 bases: TGTGCCAGCAGCCGGGACAACCAAGAGACCCAGTACTTC.